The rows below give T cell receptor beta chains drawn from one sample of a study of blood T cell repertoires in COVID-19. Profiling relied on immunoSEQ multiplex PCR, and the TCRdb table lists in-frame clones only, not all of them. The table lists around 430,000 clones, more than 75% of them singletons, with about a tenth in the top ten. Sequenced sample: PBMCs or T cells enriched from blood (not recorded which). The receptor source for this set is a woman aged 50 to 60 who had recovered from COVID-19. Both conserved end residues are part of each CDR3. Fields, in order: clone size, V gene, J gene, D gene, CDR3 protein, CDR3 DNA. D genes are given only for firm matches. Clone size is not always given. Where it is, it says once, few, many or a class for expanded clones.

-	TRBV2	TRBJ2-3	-	CASSEVVDTQYF	TGTGCCAGCAGTGAAGTCGTAGATACGCAGTATTTT
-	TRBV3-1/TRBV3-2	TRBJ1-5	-	CASSQTTTGVGSNQPQHF	TGTGCCAGCAGCCAAACCACAACGGGGGTGGGTAGCAATCAGCCCCAGCATTTT
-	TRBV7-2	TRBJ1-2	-	CASSLREGTGFRDGYTF	TGTGCCAGCAGCTTACGGGAGGGAACAGGTTTCCGTGATGGCTACACCTTC
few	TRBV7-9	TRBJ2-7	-	CASSTWRDSSEQYF	TGTGCCAGCAGCACGTGGCGGGACTCCTCGGAACAGTACTTC
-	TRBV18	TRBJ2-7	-	CASSDSSYEQYF	TGTGCCAGCTCAGACAGTTCCTACGAGCAGTACTTC
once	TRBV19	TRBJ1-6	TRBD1	CASSATGGLGNSPLHF	TGTGCCAGTAGTGCGACAGGGGGCTTAGGTAATTCACCCCTCCACTTT
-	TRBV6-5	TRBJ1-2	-	CASSLTGYNGYTF	TGTGCCAGCAGCTTAACAGGGTATAATGGCTACACCTTC
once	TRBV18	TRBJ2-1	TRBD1	CASSPRDSSYNEQFF	TGTGCCAGCTCCCCAAGGGACAGTTCCTACAATGAGCAGTTCTTC
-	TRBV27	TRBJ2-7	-	CASSLGRGHEQYF	TGTGCCAGCAGTTTGGGCAGGGGCCACGAGCAGTACTTC
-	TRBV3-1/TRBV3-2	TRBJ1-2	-	CASSRGYGYTF	TGTGCCAGCAGCCGAGGGTATGGCTACACCTTC
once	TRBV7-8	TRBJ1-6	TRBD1	CASSPSTGEDSPLHF	TGTGCCAGCAGCCCATCGACAGGGGAAGATTCACCCCTCCACTTT
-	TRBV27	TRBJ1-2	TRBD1	CASSLAGGFYGYTF	TGTGCCAGCAGTCTTGCAGGGGGGTTCTATGGCTACACCTTC
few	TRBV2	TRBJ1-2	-	CASSDATNYGYTF	TGTGCCAGCAGTGACGCGACTAACTATGGCTACACCTTC
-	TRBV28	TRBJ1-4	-	CASRDVGTTNEKLFF	TGTGCCAGCAGGGACGTCGGGACAACTAATGAAAAACTGTTTTTT
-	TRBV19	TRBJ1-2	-	CASSIAGQKAGGGYTF	TGTGCCAGTAGTATAGCGGGACAAAAGGCTGGCGGGGGCTACACCTTC
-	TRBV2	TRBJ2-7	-	CASSEAYRGFNDEQYF	TGTGCCAGCAGTGAAGCATATCGGGGTTTCAACGACGAGCAGTACTTC
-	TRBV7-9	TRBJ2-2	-	CASSYGVLDTGELFF	TGTGCCAGCAGCTACGGGGTCTTGGACACCGGGGAGCTGTTTTTT
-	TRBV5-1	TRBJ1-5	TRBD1	CASSWGTGNQPQHF	TGCGCCAGCAGTTGGGGGACAGGGAATCAGCCCCAGCATTTT
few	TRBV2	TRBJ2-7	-	CASSDGRGDSYEQYF	TGTGCCAGCAGTGATGGCAGGGGGGACTCCTACGAGCAGTACTTC
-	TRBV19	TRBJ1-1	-	CASSISGAVGTEAFF	TGTGCCAGTAGTATTTCTGGGGCAGTGGGGACTGAAGCTTTCTTT
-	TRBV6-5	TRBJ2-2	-	CASSYETKNTGELFF	TGTGCCAGCAGTTACGAGACAAAGAACACCGGGGAGCTGTTTTTT
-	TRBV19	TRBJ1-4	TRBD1	CASSGFQTGADEKLFF	TGTGCCAGTAGTGGCTTTCAGACAGGGGCTGATGAAAAACTGTTTTTT